These T cell receptor beta chains were read from a single sample in a study of blood T cell repertoires in COVID-19. The method was immunoSEQ multiplex PCR; TCRdb's version includes in-frame clones alone and lacks a portion of them. The sample has about 180,000 clones; around 82% are singletons. Sequencing was carried out using peripheral blood. The receptors stem from a woman older than 75 with acute or convalescent COVID-19. CDR3s include the opening cysteine and the closing phenylalanine or tryptophan. The order of the fields is D gene, clone size, V gene, J gene, CDR3 DNA, CDR3 protein. A D gene is named only where the DNA matches it firmly. The size field is filled for only some rows; it gives once, few, many or a size class.

TRBD2,few,TRBV7-9,TRBJ2-3,TGTGCCAGCAGCTTTCCGGGACTAGTAGATACGCAGTATTTT,CASSFPGLVDTQYF
TRBD1,.,TRBV7-2,TRBJ1-2,TGTGCCAGCGGGACAGGACCTAACTATGGCTACACCTTC,CASGTGPNYGYTF
.,.,TRBV6-2/TRBV6-3,TRBJ2-7,TGTGCCAGCAGTACAGGGTACGAGCAGTACTTC,CASSTGYEQYF
.,.,TRBV23-1,TRBJ1-2,TGCGCCGGCTTCTTCGGACATCTGAACTATGGCTACACCTTC,CAGFFGHLNYGYTF
TRBD2,once,TRBV6-5,TRBJ2-5,TGTGCCAGCAGTTACGGACTAGCGGGGGGTCTAGAGACCCAGTACTTC,CASSYGLAGGLETQYF
TRBD2,.,TRBV30,TRBJ2-5,TGTGCCTGGAGCCGGACTAGCGGGAGGCAAGAGACCCAGTACTTC,CAWSRTSGRQETQYF
TRBD1,.,TRBV29-1,TRBJ2-7,TGCAGCGTCAAATACGGGACAGGGGGTAACGAGCAGTACTTC,CSVKYGTGGNEQYF
TRBD1,few,TRBV29-1,TRBJ1-1,TGCAGCGGAAAACAGGGGGAGAACACTGAAGCTTTCTTT,CSGKQGENTEAFF
.,.,TRBV19,TRBJ2-2,TGTGCCAGTAGTCTCAGGGGGGACGGGGAGCTGTTTTTT,CASSLRGDGELFF
.,.,TRBV7-2,TRBJ1-1,TGTGCCAGCAGCCCCCCTCCCCCAACTATGGTTTTCTTT,CASSPPPPTMVFF
.,once,TRBV15,TRBJ2-2,TGTGCCACCAGCAGAGATCAAGTCAGGACTGTGAACACCGGGGAGCTGTTTTTT,CATSRDQVRTVNTGELFF
.,.,TRBV4-3,TRBJ2-6,TGCGCCAGCAGCCAAGGCGCGGGAACAATCTCTGGGGCCAACGTCCTGACTTTC,CASSQGAGTISGANVLTF
TRBD1,.,TRBV5-8,TRBJ1-5,TGTGCCAGCAGCTCAACAGGGGTGTGGGGCAATCAGCCCCAGCATTTT,CASSSTGVWGNQPQHF
.,.,TRBV18,TRBJ1-1,TGTGCCAGCTCACCATCAGGGAAGGACACTGAAGCTTTCTTT,CASSPSGKDTEAFF
TRBD1,.,TRBV6-1,TRBJ1-4,TGTGCCAGCAGTGCGGGACAGGCTACAACTAATGAAAAACTGTTTTTT,CASSAGQATTNEKLFF
.,.,TRBV19,TRBJ2-5,TGTGCCAGTAGTCCCGCCGGGATCCAAGAGACCCAGTACTTC,CASSPAGIQETQYF
.,.,TRBV29-1,TRBJ2-7,TGCAGCGTTCGCGGGACCTCCGGATACTCCTACGAGCAGTACTTC,CSVRGTSGYSYEQYF
TRBD1,.,TRBV29-1,TRBJ2-2,TGCAGCGTCGAGCGGACAGGCGGCGGCGGGGAGCTGTTTTTT,CSVERTGGGGELFF
.,.,TRBV21-1,TRBJ2-5,TGTGCCAGCAGGAGCTGGGAGACCCAGTACTTC,CASRSWETQYF
.,.,TRBV29-1,TRBJ2-3,TGCAGCGTCTTCGGGGGGCCTGGGGATACGCAGTATTTT,CSVFGGPGDTQYF
TRBD1,.,TRBV6-4,TRBJ2-7,TGTGCCAGCAGTGCGACAGGGGGGTACTACGAGCAGTACTTC,CASSATGGYYEQYF
TRBD1,.,TRBV7-8,TRBJ2-1,TGTGCCAGCAGCTTAGCGCGCGACAGGGCGAAGAATGAGCAGTTCTTC,CASSLARDRAKNEQFF
.,once,TRBV19,TRBJ2-3,TGTGCCAGTAGTGGAGGGAGTCGGGGCGGTACGCAGTATTTT,CASSGGSRGGTQYF
.,.,TRBV12-3/TRBV12-4,TRBJ1-2,TGTGCCAGCACCTCTATGGAGGGTTTAGGCTACACCTTC,CASTSMEGLGYTF
TRBD2,once,TRBV3-1/TRBV3-2,TRBJ2-1,TGTGCCAGCAGCCGAGCGGCGGGAGTTGGGTACAATGAGCAGTTCTTC,CASSRAAGVGYNEQFF
TRBD1,few,TRBV27,TRBJ1-5,TGTGCCAGCAAGCTCCGACAGGGCGGTACGCCCCAGCATTTT,CASKLRQGGTPQHF
.,.,TRBV2,TRBJ1-1,TGTGCCAGCATGAATCAGATGAACACTGAAGCTTTCTTT,CASMNQMNTEAFF
.,once,TRBV5-1,TRBJ1-2,TGCGCCAGCAGCTTGAATGGGGATACGACAGGCTATGGCTACACCTTC,CASSLNGDTTGYGYTF
.,once,TRBV27,TRBJ2-1,TGTGCCAGCAGGACAGACGTCGCCACCTACAATGAGCAGTTCTTC,CASRTDVATYNEQFF
TRBD1,.,TRBV4-1,TRBJ1-2,TGCGCCAGCAGCCAAGATGTGAGGAGGGGGCGGGGAGGCTACACCTTC,CASSQDVRRGRGGYTF
TRBD1,.,TRBV7-2,TRBJ2-5,TGTGCCAGCAGCTTAACCCAGGGGGTAGGGCGGGAGACCCAGTACTTC,CASSLTQGVGRETQYF
.,once,TRBV11-2,TRBJ1-5,TGTGCCAGCAGCCCGGGACAAAATAGCAATCAGCCCCAGCATTTT,CASSPGQNSNQPQHF
TRBD1,.,TRBV3-1/TRBV3-2,TRBJ1-1,TGTGCCAGCATCGACAGGGGGAACACTGAAGCTTTCTTT,CASIDRGNTEAFF
TRBD1,.,TRBV6-5,TRBJ2-4,TGTGCCACTAGACAGGGGGCAGACATTCAGTACTTC,CATRQGADIQYF
.,.,TRBV7-9,TRBJ2-2,TGTGCCAGCAGTTTGGGACTTACGAACACCGGGGAGCTGTTTTTT,CASSLGLTNTGELFF
.,.,TRBV5-1,TRBJ1-1,TGCGCCAGCAGCTTGTCGGGGGAGGGCGGGACTGAAGCTTTCTTT,CASSLSGEGGTEAFF
.,once,TRBV2,TRBJ2-2,TGTGCCAGCAGTACCTCTCGGGACACATCCACCGGGGAGCTGTTTTTT,CASSTSRDTSTGELFF
.,.,TRBV7-9,TRBJ2-4,TGTGCCAGCAGTTCGACACTAGCCAAAAACATTCAGTACTTC,CASSSTLAKNIQYF
TRBD1,.,TRBV12-5,TRBJ2-7,TGTGCTAGTGGTTTGGTCCCGGACAGGGGCTACGAGCAGTACTTC,CASGLVPDRGYEQYF
.,few,TRBV7-8,TRBJ1-1,TGTGCCAGCAGCTTAGGGCGGGGGCCCCCCGCTACTGAAGCTTTCTTT,CASSLGRGPPATEAFF
.,.,TRBV21-1,TRBJ1-4,TGTGCCAGCAGCCTCGGACAGGGGCGGAGAGAAAAACTGTTTTTT,CASSLGQGRREKLFF
TRBD1,.,TRBV5-1,TRBJ1-3,TGCGCCAGCAGCTCGGACAGGGGTTCAGGAAACACCATATATTTT,CASSSDRGSGNTIYF